The 11 T cell receptor beta chains below all came from one sample that was sequenced in a study of CD8 T cells in ankylosing spondylitis. TCRdb redid the calling of the 5' RACE reads with MiXCR, one entry per CDR3 protein. Of 350,000 to 400,000 distinct CDR3 sequences detected, more than 20% appear once; the ten largest clones hold about an eighth. Sequencing input: blood, either unsorted or a sorted T cell fraction (not recorded which). The receptors stem from a male donor with ankylosing spondylitis or in good health (not recorded which).

The rearrangement links TRBV10-3 to TRBJ2-2, with D tentatively TRBD1 or TRBD2 (5 bases each). Per germline, CDR1 ENHRY and CDR2 SYGVKD. The V and J ends lost 0 bases and 4 bases respectively, with 6 bases between them. There are 14 residues in the CDR3. CDR3 DNA: TGTGCCATCAGTGAGTCTGGGACCACCGGGGAGCTGTTTTTT. Its protein product is CAISESGTTGELFF.

This chain connects TRBV7-9 to TRBJ2-7; 10 bases fit TRBD1. The CDR3 consists of 15 residues. Germline CDR1 SEHNR, CDR2 FQNEAQ (reference sequence). The V and J ends lost 4 bases and 2 bases, in that order; junction bases with no gene match: 5. CDR3 loop: CASSSPGTGAYEQYF. In DNA form, the CDR3 reads TGTGCCAGCAGCTCCCCCGGGACAGGGGCCTACGAGCAGTACTTC. The full variable domain, rest sourced from reference TRBV7-9 and TRBJ2-7, is DTGVSQNPRHKITKRGQNVTFRCDPISEHNRLYWYRQTLGQGPEFLTYFQNEAQLEKSRLLSDRFSAERPKGSFSTLEIQRTEQGDSAMYLCASSSPGTGAYEQYFGPGTRLTVT.

The V gene is TRBV4-1, the J gene TRBJ2-3, with TRBD1 matching 8 bases. This CDR3 spans 15 amino acids. The germline V gene encodes CDR1 MGHRA and CDR2 YSYEKL. V gave up 7 bases and J gave up 1 base; unmatched junction bases: 7. Written as DNA, the CDR3 is TGCGCCAGCACCCCGCCGGGACAGGGCACAGATACGCAGTATTTT. Amino acids: CASTPPGQGTDTQYF.

This clonotype was found a few times. The genes are TRBV5-6 and TRBJ2-5, with TRBD1 identical over 8 bases. V lost 4 bases to trimming and J lost 1 base; unmatched junction nucleotides: 6. CDR3 length: 15 residues. Germline V CDR1 and CDR2: SGHDT, YYEEEE. This CDR3 reads CASSVTQGVQETQYF. As DNA, the CDR3 is TGTGCCAGCAGCGTAACACAGGGGGTCCAAGAGACCCAGTACTTC.

V is TRBV9 and J is TRBJ2-1, with a possible D match to TRBD2 (5 bases). The CDR3 has 11 amino acids. Germline CDR1 reads SGDLS; CDR2 reads YYNGEE. V dropped 1 base and J dropped 9 bases, with 5 bases sitting between them. CDR3 nucleotide sequence: TGTGCCAGCAGCGTAAGCGGTGAGCAGTTCTTC. Protein sequence: CASSVSGEQFF. The full variable domain, in which reference TRBV9 and TRBJ2-1 provide the parts outside the CDR3, is DSGVTQTPKHLITATGQRVTLRCSPRSGDLSVYWYQQSLDQGLQFLIQYYNGEERAKGNILERFSAQQFPDLHSELNLSSLELGDSALYFCASSVSGEQFFGPGTRLTVL.

This clonotype was observed a handful of times. The genes are TRBV19 and TRBJ2-1; 7 nucleotides match TRBD2. The CDR3 runs 15 residues. CDR1 is LNHDA and CDR2 is SQIVND in the germline V gene (reference sequence). The V and J ends lost 3 bases and 0 bases, in that order; junction bases with no gene match: 2. Here the CDR3 reads CASSMGGSSYNEQFF. The CDR3 DNA sequence: TGTGCCAGTAGTATGGGAGGGAGCTCCTACAATGAGCAGTTCTTC.

V and J are TRBV12-3 or TRBV12-4 and TRBJ2-1; D not resolved. Trimming removed 4 bases from V and 5 bases from J, with 9 bases in between. The CDR3 consists of 13 residues. The CDR3 region has the DNA TGTGCCAGCAGTTCCACCATGGACAATGAGCAGTTCTTC. Protein: CASSSTMDNEQFF.

This clonotype was counted only a few times. The chain joins TRBV6-6 to TRBJ1-5; no definite D call. The CDR3 runs 12 residues. CDR1 and CDR2 from the germline V gene are MNHNY and SVGAGI (reference sequence). Between the trimmed V and J ends, which lost 6 bases and 15 bases, there was a span of 18 bases. The chain's CDR3 is CASSLPGKVWHF. Written as DNA, the CDR3 is TGTGCCAGCAGCCTACCGGGGAAGGTGTGGCATTTT.

The chain uses TRBV5-1 and TRBJ2-5; D not certain. The V and J ends lost 4 bases and 5 bases respectively, with 12 bases between them. The germline V gene encodes CDR1 SGHRS and CDR2 YFSETQ. The CDR3 runs to 13 residues. This chain's CDR3 is CASSPTRWETQYF. For the CDR3, the DNA is TGCGCCAGCAGCCCTACCCGTTGGGAGACCCAGTACTTC.

The V gene is TRBV5-1, the J gene TRBJ1-5; 8 nucleotides match TRBD1. Germline V gives CDR1 SGHRS, CDR2 YFSETQ. The junction had 4 bases not matched to a gene; V was cut back by 4 bases and J by 7 bases. The length of the CDR3 is 13 residues. CDR3 sequence (DNA): TGCGCCAGCAGCCCTTGGACAGGGCAGCCCCAGCATTTT. Translation gives CASSPWTGQPQHF.

A few counts support this clonotype. The rearrangement joins TRBV4-1 to TRBJ2-3, with TRBD2 identical over 7 bases. Looked up from germline, CDR1 is MGHRA and CDR2 is YSYEKL. The CDR3 has 16 residues. The ends lost 8 bases at V and 2 bases at J; junction bases unmatched: 13. Here the CDR3 DNA reads TGCGCCAGCGGACTATGGGGGGAGGGATACACAGATACGCAGTATTTT. It specifies CASGLWGEGYTDTQYF.